The next 12 T cell receptor beta chains were all read from a single sample in a study of identifying expanded T cells in peripheral blood. TCRdb's table, derived via immunoSEQ multiplex PCR, lists solely in-frame clones and lacks some. The data show around 100,000 clones, around 88% seen once. What was sequenced was blood. The origin of the receptors is a person aged 18 to 69 in good health.

This chain links TRBV5-1 with TRBJ2-7; unclear D gene. The CDR3 is 13 amino acids. Trimming took 3 bases from V and 3 from J, leaving 10 bases between them. The germline V gene encodes CDR1 SGHRS and CDR2 YFSETQ. The CDR3 loop is CASSSPPSYEQYF. CDR3 nucleotides: TGCGCCAGCAGCTCTCCTCCCAGCTACGAGCAGTACTTC.

The V gene is TRBV28, the J gene TRBJ1-1; a possible D gene is TRBD1 (5 bases). Germline CDR1 and CDR2: MDHEN and SYDVKM. Trimming cost V 2 bases and J 5 bases, with 12 bases left between them. This CDR3 comprises 14 residues. The CDR3 DNA reads as TGTGCCAGCAGTTTACGCAGGGTTGTGACTGAAGCTTTCTTT. Its translation: CASSLRRVVTEAFF.

This clone appeared once. The chain couples TRBV6-5 to TRBJ2-3; D gene unclear. This CDR3 has 13 residues. The V gene lost 2 bases and the J gene lost 2 bases, with 5 bases spanning the gap. Germline V CDR1 and CDR2: MNHEY, SVGAGI. The CDR3, as DNA: TGTGCCAGCAGTTACGACAACACAGATACGCAGTATTTT. This gives the protein CASSYDNTDTQYF.

The chain combines TRBV9 with TRBJ2-7, with a weak D call TRBD2 (6 bases). Trimming removed 0 bases at V and 5 bases at J, with 18 bases between. The CDR3 totals 16 residues. Germline V CDR1 and CDR2: SGDLS, YYNGEE. CDR3 loop: CASSVDTRWRENEQYF. The CDR3 DNA follows: TGTGCCAGCAGCGTAGATACTCGTTGGAGGGAGAACGAGCAGTACTTC.

V and J are TRBV7-2 and TRBJ1-1; D call uncertain. This CDR3 region has 15 residues. CDR1 and CDR2 from the germline V gene are SGHTA and FQGNSA. Trimming pared 5 bases from V and 0 bases from J, leaving 13 bases between. Here the CDR3 reads CASSLGYSLNTEAFF. The CDR3 coding sequence is TGTGCCAGCAGCCTAGGTTATTCACTGAACACTGAAGCTTTCTTT.

The chain is built from TRBV5-4 and TRBJ2-1; TRBD2 matches at 10 bases. Germline V CDR1 and CDR2: SGHNT, YYREEE (reference sequence). With V trimmed by 5 bases and J by 14 bases, 16 bases remained unmatched. The CDR3 extends over 15 amino acids. This CDR3 is CASSLGSGGRPAEFF. The CDR3 DNA follows: TGTGCCAGCAGTCTGGGTAGCGGGGGGCGCCCAGCCGAGTTCTTC.

This chain links TRBV15 with TRBJ1-6; 7 bases agree with TRBD1. V gave up 0 bases and J gave up 9 bases; unmatched junction bases: 8. The V gene's germline CDR1 is LNHNV and CDR2 YYDKDF (reference sequence). The CDR3 covers 16 residues. The DNA of the CDR3 is TGTGCCACCAGCAGAGACGAGACAGGGACGGCTTCACCCCTCCACTTT. Translation gives CATSRDETGTASPLHF.

This clone has a handful of counts. The J gene is TRBJ1-3, the V gene TRBV19; D is undetermined. The V gene lost 4 bases and the J gene lost 1 base, with 11 bases spanning the gap. Germline lookup yields CDR1 LNHDA and CDR2 SQIVND (reference sequence). The CDR3 spans 15 residues. CDR3 residues: CASSNTPGSGNTIYF. In DNA form, the CDR3 reads TGTGCCAGTAGTAACACTCCGGGGTCTGGAAACACCATATATTTT.

The V call is TRBV7-8, the J call TRBJ1-2, with D perhaps matching TRBD1 (6 bases). Germline assignment: CDR1 SGHVS and CDR2 FQNEAQ. V was cut by 0 bases and J by 3 bases, with 11 bases left in between. This CDR3 has 15 amino acids. CDR3 amino acids: CASSLAAQGYYGYTF. CDR3 DNA sequence: TGTGCCAGCAGCTTAGCCGCGCAGGGGTACTATGGCTACACCTTC.

The rearrangement joins TRBV7-2 to TRBJ2-7; D is uncertain. V was pared by 6 bases and J by 4 bases, with 13 bases between. The length of the CDR3 is 13 residues. Germline V CDR1 and CDR2: SGHTA, FQGNSA. The CDR3 coding sequence is TGTGCCAGCAGATCTCTCGCATCGTACGAGCAGTACTTC. Protein sequence: CASRSLASYEQYF.

The chain joins TRBV5-1 to TRBJ2-1, with D perhaps matching TRBD1 (5 bases). Germline assignment: CDR1 SGHRS and CDR2 YFSETQ. The CDR3 has 12 amino acids. V lost 4 bases and J lost 7, with 9 bases in between. CDR3 DNA sequence: TGCGCCAGCAGCGATCCAGGGAATGAGCAGTTCTTC. It yields the protein CASSDPGNEQFF.

The J gene is TRBJ1-5, the V gene TRBV2; 9 nucleotides agree with TRBD1. This CDR3 is 13 amino acids long. Trimming removed 5 bases from V and 5 bases from J; junction bases left unmatched: 1. Germline assignment: CDR1 SNHLY and CDR2 FYNNEI. The chain's CDR3 is CASSWTGDQPQHF. For the CDR3, the DNA is TGTGCCAGCAGTTGGACAGGGGATCAGCCCCAGCATTTT.